This T cell receptor (beta chain) is from a study of blood T cells in healthy people across ages. Study as a whole: Template switching picked up about one barcoded beta molecule for each two T cells.

This clonotype was detected a few times. The antigen is undetermined. Using a J-beta primer mix together with a sample-barcoded 5' primer, a second PCR was run for roughly 6 to 11 cycles. TCRdb reprocessed the 5' RACE reads via MiXCR and lists one record per CDR3 protein. The repertoire has about 800,000 distinct CDR3 sequences, 20% to 30% of them found once; the top ten carry 3.7%. The CDR3 loop spans 15 amino acids. V lost 4 bases and J 0 bases, leaving 13 bases between the germline ends. CDR1 SGHRS and CDR2 YFSETQ come from the germline V gene. Study-level findings and limits: It was the long-lived donors that had more naive CD4+ cells and higher diversity than aged donors.

The sample was also reused in another study, on T cells of mothers and their children. According to that study: Mothers gave over 8.5 million TCR beta CDR3 reads each, and children several million each.

The TCR was taken from a boy between 5 and 17 years old in good health. Sequencing was performed on blood. The chain links TRBV5-1 to TRBJ1-1; D is ambiguous. The CDR3 sequence is CASSPGTTVNTEAFF. The CDR3 region has the DNA TGCGCCAGCAGCCCGGGCACTACGGTGAACACTGAAGCTTTCTTT.